This T cell receptor beta chain is drawn from a study of blood T cell repertoires in COVID-19. At the level of the study: There were acute and convalescent COVID-19 samples, and they came from the United States, Italy and Spain. The cDNA or gDNA used as material had been derived from T cells, B-cell-depleted T cells, or PBMCs.

CDR1 LGHNA and CDR2 YSLEER come from the germline V gene. After removal of 1 base from V and 4 bases from J, the junction contained 5 bases not matched to a gene. There are 17 residues in the CDR3. Source study methods: Nucleated cell counts were estimated from reference gene primer amplification. The data were produced by immunoSEQ multiplex PCR, yet TCRdb's version contains in-frame clones alone and is incomplete. The V and J calls and clone size are taken from that table; D and trimming were inferred from the DNA. The sample has more than 110,000 clones; about 79% are singletons. The receptor was isolated from a woman aged 80 or over with active or convalescent COVID-19. The specimen sequenced was peripheral blood. J is TRBJ2-2 and V is TRBV4-3; TRBD1 matches at 11 bases. The CDR3 bases are TGCGCCAGCAGCCAAGGGACAGGGGGCGTGATCACCGGGGAGCTGTTTTTT. Its translation: CASSQGTGGVITGELFF.